The clone carrying this T cell receptor (beta chain) has a handful of counts. Its antigen is not known. Sample treatment: around 19 received Ad26.COV2.S at low or high dose, single or two shots; five or six received placebo; per-sample allocation not given. Sampling was done on day 63 after the first vaccine or placebo injection. In Boston, the donor was an adult between 18-55 years of age. The source of the sample is a study of Ad26.COV2.S vaccination and SARS-CoV-2 variants. The overall study: Intramuscular Ad26.COV2.S at 5x10^10 or 1x10^11 viral particles. Study-level findings and limits: Analytic work on TCR breadth and depth might have understated the full extent of total T cell responses.

Sequenced by immunoSEQ multiplex PCR; TCRdb stores in-frame clones only, minus some. The sample lists 400,000 to 450,000 clones, 80% to 95% occurring once. The material sequenced was peripheral blood, taken in a trial of Ad26.COV2.S vaccine versus placebo. This TCR derives from a person between 18 and 65 years old who received the Ad26.COV2.S COVID-19 vaccine or a placebo.

CDR3 loop: CASSDLESGELFF. The CDR3, as DNA: TGTGCCAGCAGTGACCTCGAATCCGGGGAGCTGTTTTTT. The gene calls are TRBV6-4 and TRBJ2-2; D call uncertain. Germline V gene sequence: CDR1 MRHNA, CDR2 SNTAGT. This CDR3 is 13 amino acids long. The ends were cut back, 2 bases at V and 6 bases at J, with 7 bases in the middle.